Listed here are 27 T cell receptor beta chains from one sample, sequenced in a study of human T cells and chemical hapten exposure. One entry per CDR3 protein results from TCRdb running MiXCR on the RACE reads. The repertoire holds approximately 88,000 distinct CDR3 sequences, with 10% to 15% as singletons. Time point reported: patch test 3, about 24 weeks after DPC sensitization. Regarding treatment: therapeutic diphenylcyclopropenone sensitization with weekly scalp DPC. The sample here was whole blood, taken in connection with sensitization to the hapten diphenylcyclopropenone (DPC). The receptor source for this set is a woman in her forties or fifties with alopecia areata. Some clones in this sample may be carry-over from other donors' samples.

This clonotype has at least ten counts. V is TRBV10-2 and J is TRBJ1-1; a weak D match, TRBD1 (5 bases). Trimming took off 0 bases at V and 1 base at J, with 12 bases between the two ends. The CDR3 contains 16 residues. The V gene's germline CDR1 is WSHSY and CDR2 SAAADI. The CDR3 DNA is TGCGCCAGCAGTGAGTCGGGAGGGGCCTCGAACACTGAAGCTTTCTTT. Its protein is CASSESGGASNTEAFF.

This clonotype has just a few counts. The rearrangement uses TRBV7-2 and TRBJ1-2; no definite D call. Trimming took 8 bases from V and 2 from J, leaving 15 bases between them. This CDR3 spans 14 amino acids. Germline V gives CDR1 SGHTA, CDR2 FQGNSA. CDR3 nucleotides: TGTGCCAGCTCAGTCGTCCGGCCCAACTATGGCTACACCTTC. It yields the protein CASSVVRPNYGYTF.

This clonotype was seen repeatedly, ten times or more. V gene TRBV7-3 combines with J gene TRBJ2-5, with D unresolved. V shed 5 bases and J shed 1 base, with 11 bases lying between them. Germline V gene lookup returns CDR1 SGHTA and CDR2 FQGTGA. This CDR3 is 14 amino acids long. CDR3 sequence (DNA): TGTGCCAGCAGCGTCGGACGGACCCAAGAGACCCAGTACTTC. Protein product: CASSVGRTQETQYF.

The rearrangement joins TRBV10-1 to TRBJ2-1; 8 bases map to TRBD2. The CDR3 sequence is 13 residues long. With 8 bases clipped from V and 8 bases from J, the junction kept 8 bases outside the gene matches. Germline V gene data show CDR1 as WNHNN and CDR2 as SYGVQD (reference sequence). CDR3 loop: CASGGLAVHEQFF. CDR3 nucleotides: TGCGCCAGCGGTGGACTAGCCGTCCATGAGCAGTTCTTC.

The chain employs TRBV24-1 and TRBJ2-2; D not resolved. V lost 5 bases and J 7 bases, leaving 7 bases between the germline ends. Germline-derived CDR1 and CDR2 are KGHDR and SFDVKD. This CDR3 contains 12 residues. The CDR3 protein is CATSVRSGELFF. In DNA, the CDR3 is TGTGCCACCAGTGTGCGTAGCGGGGAGCTGTTTTTT.

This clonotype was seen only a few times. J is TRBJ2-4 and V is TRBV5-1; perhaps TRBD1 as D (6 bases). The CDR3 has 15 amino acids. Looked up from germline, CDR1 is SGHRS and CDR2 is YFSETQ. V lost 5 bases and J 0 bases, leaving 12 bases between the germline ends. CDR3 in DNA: TGCGCCAGCAGGGATGGACAGTTAGCCAAAAACATTCAGTACTTC. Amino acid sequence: CASRDGQLAKNIQYF.

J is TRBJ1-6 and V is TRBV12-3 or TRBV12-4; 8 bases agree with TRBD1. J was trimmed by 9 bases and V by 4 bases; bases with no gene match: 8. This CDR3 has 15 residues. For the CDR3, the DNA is TGTGCCAGCAGTTCCCTTACAGGGGGAAGTTCACCCCTCCACTTT. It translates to CASSSLTGGSSPLHF.

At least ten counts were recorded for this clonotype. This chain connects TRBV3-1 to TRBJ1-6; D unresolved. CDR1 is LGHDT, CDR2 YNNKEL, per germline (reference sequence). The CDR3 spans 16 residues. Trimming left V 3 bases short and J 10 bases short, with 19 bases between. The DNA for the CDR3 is TGTGCCAGCAGCCAGGACGGCAGCGCACCGCCATCACCCCTCCACTTT. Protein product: CASSQDGSAPPSPLHF.

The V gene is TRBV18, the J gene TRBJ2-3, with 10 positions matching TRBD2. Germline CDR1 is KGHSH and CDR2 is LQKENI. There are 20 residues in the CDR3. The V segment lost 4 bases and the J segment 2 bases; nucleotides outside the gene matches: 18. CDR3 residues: CASSLGLLLGLAGDTDTQYF. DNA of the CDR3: TGTGCCAGCTCACTAGGATTACTCCTCGGGCTAGCGGGGGACACAGATACGCAGTATTTT. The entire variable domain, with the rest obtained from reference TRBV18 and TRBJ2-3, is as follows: NAGVMQNPRHLVRRRGQEARLRCSPMKGHSHVYWYRQLPEEGLKFMVYLQKENIIDESGMPKERFSAEFPKEGPSILRIQQVVRGDSAAYFCASSLGLLLGLAGDTDTQYFGPGTRLTVL.

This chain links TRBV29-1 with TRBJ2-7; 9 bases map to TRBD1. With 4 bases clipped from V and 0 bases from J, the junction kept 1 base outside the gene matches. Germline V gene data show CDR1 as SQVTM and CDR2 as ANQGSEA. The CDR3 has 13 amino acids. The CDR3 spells CSVGTGDSYEQYF. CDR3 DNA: TGCAGCGTTGGGACAGGGGACTCCTACGAGCAGTACTTC.

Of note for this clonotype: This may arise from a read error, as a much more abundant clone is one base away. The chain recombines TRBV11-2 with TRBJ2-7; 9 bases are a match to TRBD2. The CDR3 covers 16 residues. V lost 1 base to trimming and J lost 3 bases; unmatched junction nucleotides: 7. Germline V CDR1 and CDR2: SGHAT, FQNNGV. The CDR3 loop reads CASSLARLAGIYEQYF. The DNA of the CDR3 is TGTGCCAGCAGCTTAGCCCGCCTAGCGGGAATCTACGAGCAGTACTTC.

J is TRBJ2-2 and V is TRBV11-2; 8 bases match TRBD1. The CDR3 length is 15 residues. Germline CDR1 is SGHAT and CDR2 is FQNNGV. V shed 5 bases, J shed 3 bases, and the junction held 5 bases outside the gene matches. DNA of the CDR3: TGTGCCAGCAGCCCCGACAGGGGATACACCGGGGAGCTGTTTTTT. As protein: CASSPDRGYTGELFF.

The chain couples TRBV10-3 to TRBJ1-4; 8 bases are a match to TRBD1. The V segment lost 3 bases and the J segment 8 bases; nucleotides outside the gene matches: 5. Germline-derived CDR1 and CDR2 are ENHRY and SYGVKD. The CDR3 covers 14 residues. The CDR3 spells CAISDGQGMEKLFF. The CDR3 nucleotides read TGTGCCATCAGTGACGGACAGGGTATGGAAAAACTGTTTTTT.

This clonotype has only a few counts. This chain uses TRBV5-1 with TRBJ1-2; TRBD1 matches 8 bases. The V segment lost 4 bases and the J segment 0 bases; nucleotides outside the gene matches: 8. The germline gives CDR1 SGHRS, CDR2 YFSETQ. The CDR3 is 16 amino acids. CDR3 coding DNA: TGCGCCAGCAGCCAGGGACAGGCGACGTCTAACTATGGCTACACCTTC. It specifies CASSQGQATSNYGYTF.

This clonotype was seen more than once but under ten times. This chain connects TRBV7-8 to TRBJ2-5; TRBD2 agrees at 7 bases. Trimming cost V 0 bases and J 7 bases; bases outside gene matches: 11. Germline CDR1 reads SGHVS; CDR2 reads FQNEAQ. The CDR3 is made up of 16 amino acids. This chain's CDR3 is CASSLATWERDGTQYF. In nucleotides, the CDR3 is TGTGCCAGCAGCTTAGCGACGTGGGAGCGGGATGGGACCCAGTACTTC.

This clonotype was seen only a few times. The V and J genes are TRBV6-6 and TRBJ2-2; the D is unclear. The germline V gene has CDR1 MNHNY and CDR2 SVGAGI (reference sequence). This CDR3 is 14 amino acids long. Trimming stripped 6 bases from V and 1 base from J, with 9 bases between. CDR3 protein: CASSPNLNTGELFF. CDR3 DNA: TGTGCCAGCAGCCCAAACTTGAACACCGGGGAGCTGTTTTTT.

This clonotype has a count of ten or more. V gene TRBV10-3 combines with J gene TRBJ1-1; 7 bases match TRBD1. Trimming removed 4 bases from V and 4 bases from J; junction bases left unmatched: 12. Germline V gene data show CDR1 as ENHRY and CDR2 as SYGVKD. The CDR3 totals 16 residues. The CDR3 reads CAISAPEDRPTTEAFF. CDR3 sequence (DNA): TGTGCCATCAGTGCCCCTGAGGACAGGCCGACCACTGAAGCTTTCTTT.

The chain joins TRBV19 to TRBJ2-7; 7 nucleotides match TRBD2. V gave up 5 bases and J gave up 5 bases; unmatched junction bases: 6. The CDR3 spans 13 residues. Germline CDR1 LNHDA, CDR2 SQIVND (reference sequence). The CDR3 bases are TGTGCCAGTAGTGCGGGCCTAGCGGACGAGCAGTACTTC. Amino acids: CASSAGLADEQYF.

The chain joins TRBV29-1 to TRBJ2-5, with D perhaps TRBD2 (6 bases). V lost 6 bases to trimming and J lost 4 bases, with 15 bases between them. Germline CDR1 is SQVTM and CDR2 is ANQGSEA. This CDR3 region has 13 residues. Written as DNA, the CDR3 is TGCAGCGTCGCTCCCTCCGGGGGAGAGACCCAGTACTTC. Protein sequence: CSVAPSGGETQYF.

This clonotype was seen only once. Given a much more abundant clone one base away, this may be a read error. CDR3 protein: CASSGTGNYGYTF. The DNA for the CDR3 is TGTGCCAGCAGCGGGACAGGGAACTATGGCTACACCTTC. The gene calls are TRBV7-2 and TRBJ1-2; 9 nucleotides match TRBD1. Germline values: CDR1 SGHTA, CDR2 FQGNSA. V shed 5 bases and J 2 bases; nucleotides not matched to a gene: 0. The CDR3 covers 13 residues.

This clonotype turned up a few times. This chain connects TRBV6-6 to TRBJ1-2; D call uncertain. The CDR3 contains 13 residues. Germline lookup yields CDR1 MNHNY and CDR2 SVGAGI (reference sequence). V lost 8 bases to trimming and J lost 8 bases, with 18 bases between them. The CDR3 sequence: CASFTVVGGGYTF. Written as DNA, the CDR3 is TGTGCCAGCTTCACCGTTGTGGGCGGGGGCTACACCTTC.

CDR3 sequence reads: CASSYPYNEQFF. CDR3 nucleotides: TGTGCCAGCAGTTATCCCTACAATGAGCAGTTCTTC. The rearrangement uses TRBV6-2 or TRBV6-3 and TRBJ2-1; D is uncertain. There are 12 residues in the CDR3. V lost 3 bases and J 2 bases, leaving 2 bases between the germline ends. The V gene's germline CDR1 is MNHEY and CDR2 SVGEGT.

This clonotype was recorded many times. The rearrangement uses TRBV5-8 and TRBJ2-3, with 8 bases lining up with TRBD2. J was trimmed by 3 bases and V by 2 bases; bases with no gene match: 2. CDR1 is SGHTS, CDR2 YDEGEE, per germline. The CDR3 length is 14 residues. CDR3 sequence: CASSFSGTTDTQYF. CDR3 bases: TGTGCCAGCAGCTTTAGCGGGACAACAGATACGCAGTATTTT.

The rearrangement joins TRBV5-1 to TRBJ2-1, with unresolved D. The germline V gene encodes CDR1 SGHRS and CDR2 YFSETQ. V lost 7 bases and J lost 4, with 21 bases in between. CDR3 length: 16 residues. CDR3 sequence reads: CASHPDGDVWYNEQFF. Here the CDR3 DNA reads TGCGCCAGCCACCCGGACGGCGACGTGTGGTACAATGAGCAGTTCTTC.

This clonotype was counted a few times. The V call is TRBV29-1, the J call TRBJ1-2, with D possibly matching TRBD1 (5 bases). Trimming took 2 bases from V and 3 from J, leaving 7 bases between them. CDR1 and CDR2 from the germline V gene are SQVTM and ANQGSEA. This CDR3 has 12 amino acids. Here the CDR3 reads CSVERGDYGYTF. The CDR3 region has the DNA TGCAGCGTTGAAAGAGGGGACTATGGCTACACCTTC.

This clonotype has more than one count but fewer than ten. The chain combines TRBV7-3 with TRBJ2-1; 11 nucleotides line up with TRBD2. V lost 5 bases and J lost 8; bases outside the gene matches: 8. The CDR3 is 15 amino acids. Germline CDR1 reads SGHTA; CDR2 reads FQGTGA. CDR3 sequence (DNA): TGTGCCAGCAGCACCACTAGCGGGAGTCAGCATGAGCAGTTCTTC. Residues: CASSTTSGSQHEQFF.

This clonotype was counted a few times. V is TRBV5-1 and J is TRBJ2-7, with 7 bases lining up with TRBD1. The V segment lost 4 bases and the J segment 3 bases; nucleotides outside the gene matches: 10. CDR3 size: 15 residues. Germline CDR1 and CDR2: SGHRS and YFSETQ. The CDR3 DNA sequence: TGCGCCAGCAGCCCCCTGACAGGGACCCTCTACGAGCAGTACTTC. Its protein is CASSPLTGTLYEQYF.